This is a list of T cell receptor beta chains from one sample in a study of blood T cell repertoires in COVID-19. Measured with immunoSEQ multiplex PCR; TCRdb has only the in-frame clones, and not every one. The sample includes some 250,000 clones, roughly 80% seen only once; the top ten take around 3.3%. Sequenced material: peripheral blood. These receptors were collected from a woman aged 18-29 years with acute or convalescent COVID-19. Both conserved end residues are part of each CDR3. A D gene is named only where the DNA matches it firmly. Size tells how often a clone was seen (once, few, many) or the class of an expanded clone, and some rows leave it out.

j_gene	abundance	v_gene	d_gene	CDR3nt	CDR3aa
TRBJ1-2	-	TRBV7-2	-	TGTGCCAGCAGCTTTGAGGTTTCGAACTATGGCTACACCTTC	CASSFEVSNYGYTF
TRBJ1-5	-	TRBV6-2/TRBV6-3	-	TGTGCCAGCAGTAGACAGGAAAATCAGCCCCAGCATTTT	CASSRQENQPQHF
TRBJ2-1	-	TRBV10-1	TRBD2	TGCGCCAGCAGCGAAGGACTAGCGGGACGCAATGAGCAGTTCTTC	CASSEGLAGRNEQFF
TRBJ2-5	-	TRBV25-1	-	TGTGCCAGCAGCGGGTTTAGCACTCAAGAGACCCAGTACTTC	CASSGFSTQETQYF
TRBJ2-1	once	TRBV20-1	-	TGCAGTGCTAGTAGGAAAGGACTCAGCAATGAGCAGTTCTTC	CSASRKGLSNEQFF
TRBJ2-7	-	TRBV23-1	-	TGCGCCAGCGGCCGCGGGGAGTTCTACGAGCAGTACTTC	CASGRGEFYEQYF
TRBJ2-1	-	TRBV6-5	TRBD2	TGTGCCAGCAGTCTCTATAGCGGGAGGAACAATGAGCAGTTCTTC	CASSLYSGRNNEQFF
TRBJ2-3	many	TRBV10-3	-	TGTGCCATCAGTGAGTCGGAGCCCTACAGCGGGGATACGCAGTATTTT	CAISESEPYSGDTQYF
TRBJ1-1	-	TRBV19	-	TGTGCCAGTAGTATGGGGTCTCGGGAAACTTTGGAAGCTTTCTTT	CASSMGSRETLEAFF
TRBJ2-1	once	TRBV11-2	-	TGTGCCAGCAGCTTAGATCTGGTCCCGAGCTCCTACAATGAGCAGTTCTTC	CASSLDLVPSSYNEQFF
TRBJ2-5	-	TRBV27	TRBD1	TGTGCCAGCAGTCTCTCCCGACAGGGATTGGTGACCCAGTACTTC	CASSLSRQGLVTQYF
TRBJ2-5	few	TRBV6-6	TRBD2	TGTGCCAGCAGACCCGTCCGGCGGGAGAACCAAGAGACCCAGTACTTC	CASRPVRRENQETQYF
TRBJ2-1	once	TRBV29-1	TRBD2	TGCAGCGTAGGACTAGCGGCCGACAATGAGCAGTTCTTC	CSVGLAADNEQFF
TRBJ1-1	-	TRBV5-6	TRBD1	TGTGCCAGCAGCTGGGGGACAGCTAACACTGAAGCTTTCTTT	CASSWGTANTEAFF
TRBJ2-7	-	TRBV12-3/TRBV12-4	-	TGTGCCAGCAGTTTCGGCGTGGGGGGCGAGCAGTACTTC	CASSFGVGGEQYF
TRBJ2-4	-	TRBV7-9	-	TGTGCCAGCAGCTTAGAAGAGGGAACAGGGAGGTACTTC	CASSLEEGTGRYF
TRBJ2-1	-	TRBV1	-	TGCACCAGCAGCCACCTTAGCGGGACCAGCTCCTACAATGAGCAGTTCTTC	CTSSHLSGTSSYNEQFF
TRBJ2-7	-	TRBV4-3	TRBD2	TGCGCCAGCAGCCAGGAAAGCGGGAGGGCCTCATACGAGCAGTACTTC	CASSQESGRASYEQYF
TRBJ2-7	-	TRBV6-2/TRBV6-3	TRBD2	TGTGCCAGCAGCAGCGGGACTAGCGTCTACGAGCAGTACTTC	CASSSGTSVYEQYF
TRBJ1-5	few	TRBV30	-	TGTGCCTGGAGTACACGAGGTGACAGAAACAATCAGCCCCAGCATTTT	CAWSTRGDRNNQPQHF
TRBJ1-6	-	TRBV18	-	TGTGCCAGCTCAGAAAGAGGCGGCAGCTCCTATAATTCACCCCTCCACTTT	CASSERGGSSYNSPLHF
TRBJ2-5	-	TRBV4-3	-	TGCGCCAGCAGCCAAGACAGGTTAAGGGAGACCCAGTACTTC	CASSQDRLRETQYF
TRBJ2-4	-	TRBV12-3/TRBV12-4	-	TGTGCCAGCAGCTTAGTACCCGAGAGCATTCAGTACTTC	CASSLVPESIQYF
TRBJ2-7	-	TRBV5-4	TRBD1	TGTGCCAGCAGCGAAACTGGACAGGTCTCCTACGAGCAGTACTTC	CASSETGQVSYEQYF
TRBJ2-7	many	TRBV28	TRBD2	TGTGCCATTACTACCACGGGGGGCGAGCAGTACTTC	CAITTTGGEQYF
TRBJ1-4	-	TRBV19	-	TGTGCCAGTAGACCGAACGACAAGTCAACTAATGAAAAACTGTTTTTT	CASRPNDKSTNEKLFF
TRBJ2-7	-	TRBV13	TRBD2	TGTGCCAGCAGCTCCGGACTAGCGGAACCCTACGAGCAGTACTTC	CASSSGLAEPYEQYF
TRBJ2-2	-	TRBV19	TRBD1	TGTGCCGGACGCGGGACAGGGAACGGGGAGCTGTTTTTT	CAGRGTGNGELFF
TRBJ2-1	few	TRBV7-9	TRBD2	TGTGCCTGGGGAGCGGGGGTATTGCAGTTCTTC	CAWGAGVLQFF
TRBJ1-3	-	TRBV10-1	-	TGCGCCAGCAGCCAGAACTCTGGAAACACCATATATTTT	CASSQNSGNTIYF
TRBJ2-3	-	TRBV11-3	TRBD1	TGTGCCAGCAGCCCCGGGACAGGGAGCACAGATACGCAGTATTTT	CASSPGTGSTDTQYF
TRBJ2-3	-	TRBV29-1	TRBD2	TGCAGCGGGGCTAGCGGGAGGGATTCAGATACGCAGTATTTT	CSGASGRDSDTQYF
TRBJ2-7	few	TRBV30	TRBD2	TGTGCCTGGACCTCAGGGCGGGAGGGCGGTCGGCAGTACTTC	CAWTSGREGGRQYF
TRBJ2-1	-	TRBV25-1	TRBD2	TGTGCCAGCAGTGCGGTAGCGGGAGTTAACTACAATGAGCAGTTCTTC	CASSAVAGVNYNEQFF
TRBJ2-1	once	TRBV30	TRBD1	TGTGCCTGGAGTAGGGTGGCGTGGGCAGGGGGCGATGAGCAGTTCTTC	CAWSRVAWAGGDEQFF
TRBJ1-1	-	TRBV27	-	TGTGCCAGCAGTTTAACCTGGCTGTCGACTGAAGCTTTCTTT	CASSLTWLSTEAFF
TRBJ2-1	-	TRBV19	TRBD2	TGTGCCGGGGGACTAGCGGCCAGCTCCTACAATGAGCAGTTCTTC	CAGGLAASSYNEQFF
TRBJ1-6	-	TRBV20-1	TRBD1	TGCAGTGCTAGGAGGGACAGCCTTACCTTT	CSARRDSLTF
TRBJ1-1	-	TRBV3-1/TRBV3-2	-	TGTGCCAGCAGCCCAAAGGGGCGGAGGAACACTGAAGCTTTCTTT	CASSPKGRRNTEAFF
TRBJ1-2	-	TRBV7-2	-	TGTGCCAGCAGCTTAGGACTTATAGGGGGCTATGGCTACACCTTC	CASSLGLIGGYGYTF
TRBJ1-5	once	TRBV27	TRBD1	TGTGCCAGCTCTATAGGGGGCAGAAGCAATCAGCCCCAGCATTTT	CASSIGGRSNQPQHF
TRBJ2-3	-	TRBV18	-	TGTGCCAGCTCACCACTCCAGGGGAATGGTACGCAGTATTTT	CASSPLQGNGTQYF
TRBJ2-1	-	TRBV4-1	-	TGCGCCAGCAGCCAAGACTACCCTTTTGAGCAGTTCTTC	CASSQDYPFEQFF
TRBJ1-1	-	TRBV15	TRBD1	TGTGCCACCAGCAGAGAATCAGGGGGCTTAATGAACACTGAAGCTTTCTTT	CATSRESGGLMNTEAFF
TRBJ2-2	-	TRBV5-1	TRBD2	TGCGCCAGCAGCTTTCTAGCGGGGGGTACCGGGGAGCTGTTTTTT	CASSFLAGGTGELFF
TRBJ1-4	-	TRBV29-1	TRBD1	TGCAGCGTTCTCAGGGGGCGCGGGGAAAAACTGTTTTTT	CSVLRGRGEKLFF
TRBJ2-7	-	TRBV10-1	TRBD2	TGCGCCAGCAGTGAGCCTAGCGGGAGGTTATACGAGCAGTACTTC	CASSEPSGRLYEQYF
TRBJ1-5	-	TRBV12-5	-	TGTGCTAGTGGTTTGTTTCGGGAACCTTATAGCAATCAGCCCCAGCATTTT	CASGLFREPYSNQPQHF
TRBJ2-7	-	TRBV28	-	TGTGCCAGCACCAAGGGCGGGGTATACGAGCAGTACTTC	CASTKGGVYEQYF